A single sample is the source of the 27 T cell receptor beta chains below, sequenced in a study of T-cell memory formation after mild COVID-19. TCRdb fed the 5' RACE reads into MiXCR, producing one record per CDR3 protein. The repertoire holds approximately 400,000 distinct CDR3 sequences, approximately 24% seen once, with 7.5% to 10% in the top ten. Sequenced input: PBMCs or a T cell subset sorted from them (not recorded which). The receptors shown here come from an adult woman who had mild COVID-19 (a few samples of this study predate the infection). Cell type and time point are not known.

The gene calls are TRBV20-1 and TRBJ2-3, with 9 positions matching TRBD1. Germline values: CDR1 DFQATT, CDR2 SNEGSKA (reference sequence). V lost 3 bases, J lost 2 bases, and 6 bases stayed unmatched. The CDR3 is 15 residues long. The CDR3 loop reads CSARVGQGDTDTQYF. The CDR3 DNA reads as TGCAGTGCTAGGGTGGGACAGGGCGACACAGATACGCAGTATTTT.

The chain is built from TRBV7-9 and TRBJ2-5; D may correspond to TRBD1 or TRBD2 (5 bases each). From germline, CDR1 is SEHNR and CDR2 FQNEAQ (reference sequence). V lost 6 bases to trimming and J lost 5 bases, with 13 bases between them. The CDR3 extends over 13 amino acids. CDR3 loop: CASRPGRVETQYF. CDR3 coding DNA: TGTGCCAGCAGGCCAGGGCGGGTTGAGACCCAGTACTTC.

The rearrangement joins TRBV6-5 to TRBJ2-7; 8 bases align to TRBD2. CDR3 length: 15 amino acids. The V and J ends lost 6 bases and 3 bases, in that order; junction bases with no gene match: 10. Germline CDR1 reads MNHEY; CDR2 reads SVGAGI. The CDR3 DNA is TGTGCCAGCAGCGCGAGGAGCGGGAGCGGCTACGAGCAGTACTTC. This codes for CASSARSGSGYEQYF.

The CDR3, as DNA: TGTGCCAGCAGCGCCCCTAGGACTGGCTCCTGGCCGACTAGCACAGATACGCAGTATTTT. Translation: CASSAPRTGSWPTSTDTQYF. The chain combines TRBV9 with TRBJ2-3, with D possibly TRBD2 on 5 matching bases. This CDR3 region has 20 residues. Per germline, CDR1 SGDLS and CDR2 YYNGEE. Trimming left V 3 bases short and J 0 bases short, with 26 bases between. Full variable domain (missing parts from reference TRBV9 and TRBJ2-3): DSGVTQTPKHLITATGQRVTLRCSPRSGDLSVYWYQQSLDQGLQFLIQYYNGEERAKGNILERFSAQQFPDLHSELNLSSLELGDSALYFCASSAPRTGSWPTSTDTQYFGPGTRLTVL.

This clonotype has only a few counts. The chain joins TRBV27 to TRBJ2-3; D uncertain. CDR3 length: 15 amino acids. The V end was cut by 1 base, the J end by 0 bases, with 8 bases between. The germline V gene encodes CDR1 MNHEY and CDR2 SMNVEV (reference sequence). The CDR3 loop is CASSLFLQSTDTQYF. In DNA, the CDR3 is TGTGCCAGCAGTTTATTCCTACAAAGCACAGATACGCAGTATTTT.

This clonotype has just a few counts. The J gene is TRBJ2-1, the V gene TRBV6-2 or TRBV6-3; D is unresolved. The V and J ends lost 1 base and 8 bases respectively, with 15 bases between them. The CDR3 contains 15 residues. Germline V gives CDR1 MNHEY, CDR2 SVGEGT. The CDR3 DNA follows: TGTGCCAGCAGTTACTTGAATACGTATCTTGATGAGCAGTTCTTC. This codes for CASSYLNTYLDEQFF.

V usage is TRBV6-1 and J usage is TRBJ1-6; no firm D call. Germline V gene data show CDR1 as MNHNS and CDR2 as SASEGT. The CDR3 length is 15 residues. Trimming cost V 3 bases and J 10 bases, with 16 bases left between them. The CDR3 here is CASSEGGVVGSPLHF. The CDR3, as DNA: TGTGCCAGCAGTGAGGGTGGGGTAGTGGGGTCACCCCTCCACTTT.

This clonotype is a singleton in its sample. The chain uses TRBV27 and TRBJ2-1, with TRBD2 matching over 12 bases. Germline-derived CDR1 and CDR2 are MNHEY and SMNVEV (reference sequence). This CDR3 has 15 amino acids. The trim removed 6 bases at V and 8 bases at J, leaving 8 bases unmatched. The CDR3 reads CASSPLAGGDDEQFF. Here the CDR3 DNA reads TGTGCCAGCAGCCCACTAGCGGGAGGCGACGATGAGCAGTTCTTC.

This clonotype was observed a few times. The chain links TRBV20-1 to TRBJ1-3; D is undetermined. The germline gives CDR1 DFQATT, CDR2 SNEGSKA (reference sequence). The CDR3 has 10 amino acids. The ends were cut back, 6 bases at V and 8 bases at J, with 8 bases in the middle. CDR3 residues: CSAPGDTIYF. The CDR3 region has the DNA TGCAGTGCCCCCGGTGACACCATATATTTT.

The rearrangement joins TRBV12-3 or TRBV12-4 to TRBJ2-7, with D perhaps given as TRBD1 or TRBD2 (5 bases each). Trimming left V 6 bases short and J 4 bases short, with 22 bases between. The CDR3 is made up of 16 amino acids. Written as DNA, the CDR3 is TGTGCCAGCAGCGATCGGGACGGCTGGTTGAATTACGAGCAGTACTTC. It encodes CASSDRDGWLNYEQYF.

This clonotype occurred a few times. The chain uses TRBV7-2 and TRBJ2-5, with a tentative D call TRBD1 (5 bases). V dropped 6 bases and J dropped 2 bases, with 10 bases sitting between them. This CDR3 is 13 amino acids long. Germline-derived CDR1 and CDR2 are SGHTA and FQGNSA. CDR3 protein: CASRAGIQETQYF. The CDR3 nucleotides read TGTGCCAGCAGGGCAGGGATTCAAGAGACCCAGTACTTC.

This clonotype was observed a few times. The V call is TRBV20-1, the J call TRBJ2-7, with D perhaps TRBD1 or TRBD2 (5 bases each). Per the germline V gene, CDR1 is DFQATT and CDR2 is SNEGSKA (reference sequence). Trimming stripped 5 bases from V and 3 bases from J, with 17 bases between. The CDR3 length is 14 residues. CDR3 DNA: TGCAGTGCTCCAAGTGGGACGAGGATCTACGAGCAGTACTTC. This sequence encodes CSAPSGTRIYEQYF.

The DNA of the CDR3 is TGTGCCAGCAGCGTCACGGTTGGAGGGAGGGAACACTATGGCTACACCTTC. It translates to CASSVTVGGREHYGYTF. This chain uses TRBV27 with TRBJ1-2; D not certain. CDR3 size: 17 residues. Germline values: CDR1 MNHEY, CDR2 SMNVEV (reference sequence). V lost 6 bases and J 3 bases, leaving 23 bases between the germline ends.

CDR3 in DNA: TGCGCCAGCAGCCAAGGCGGTAGGGAGGATAATTCACCCCTCCACTTT. Translation: CASSQGGREDNSPLHF. This chain connects TRBV4-3 to TRBJ1-6; D is unclear. The germline CDR1 and CDR2 sequences are LGHNA and YSLEER. V was clipped by 1 base and J by 5 bases, with 12 bases between them. This CDR3 is 16 amino acids long.

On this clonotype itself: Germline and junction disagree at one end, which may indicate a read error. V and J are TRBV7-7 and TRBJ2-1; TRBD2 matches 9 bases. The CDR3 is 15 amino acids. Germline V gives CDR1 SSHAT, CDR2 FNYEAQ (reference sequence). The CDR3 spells CASSLSRREGHEQFF. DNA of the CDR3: TGTGCTAGCAGCTTAAGTAGGCGGGAGGGCCATGAGCAGTTCTTC.

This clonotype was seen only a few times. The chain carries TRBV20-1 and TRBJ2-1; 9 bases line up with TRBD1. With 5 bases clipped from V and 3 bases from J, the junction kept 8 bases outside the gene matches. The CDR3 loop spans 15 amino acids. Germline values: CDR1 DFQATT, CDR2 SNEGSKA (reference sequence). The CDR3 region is CSASGTGSLYNEQFF. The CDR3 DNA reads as TGCAGTGCTTCCGGGACAGGGTCTCTCTACAATGAGCAGTTCTTC.

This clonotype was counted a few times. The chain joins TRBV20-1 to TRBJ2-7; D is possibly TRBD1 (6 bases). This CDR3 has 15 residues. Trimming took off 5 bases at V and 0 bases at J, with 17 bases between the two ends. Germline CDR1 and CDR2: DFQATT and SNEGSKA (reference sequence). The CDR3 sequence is CSARHGGLSSYEQYF. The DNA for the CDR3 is TGCAGTGCTCGCCATGGGGGCCTAAGCTCCTACGAGCAGTACTTC.

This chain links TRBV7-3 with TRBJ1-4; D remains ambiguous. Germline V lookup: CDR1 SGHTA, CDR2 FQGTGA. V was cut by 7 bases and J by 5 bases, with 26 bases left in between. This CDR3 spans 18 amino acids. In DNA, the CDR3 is TGTGCCAGCACCTCAAATGCCCCTAAAATATCGGGGAATGAAAAACTGTTTTTT. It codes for CASTSNAPKISGNEKLFF.

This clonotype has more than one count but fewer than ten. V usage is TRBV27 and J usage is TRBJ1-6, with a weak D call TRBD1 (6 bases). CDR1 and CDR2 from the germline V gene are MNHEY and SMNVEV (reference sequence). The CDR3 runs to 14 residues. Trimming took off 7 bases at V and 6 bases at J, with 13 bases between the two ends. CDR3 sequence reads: CASNSDSINSPLHF. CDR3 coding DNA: TGTGCCAGCAACTCGGACAGCATTAATTCACCCCTCCACTTT.

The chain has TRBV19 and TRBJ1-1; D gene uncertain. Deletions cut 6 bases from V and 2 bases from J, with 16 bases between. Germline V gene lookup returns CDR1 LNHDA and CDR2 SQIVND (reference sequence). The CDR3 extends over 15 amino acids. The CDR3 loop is CASSPYNTGNTEAFF. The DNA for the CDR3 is TGTGCCAGTAGCCCATACAACACGGGTAACACTGAAGCTTTCTTT.

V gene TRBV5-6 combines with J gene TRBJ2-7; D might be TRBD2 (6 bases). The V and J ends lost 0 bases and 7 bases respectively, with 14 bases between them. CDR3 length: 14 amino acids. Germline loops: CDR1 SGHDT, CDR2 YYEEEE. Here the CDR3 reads CASSLGGVGTEQYF. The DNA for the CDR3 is TGTGCCAGCAGCTTGGGAGGTGTGGGGACTGAGCAGTACTTC. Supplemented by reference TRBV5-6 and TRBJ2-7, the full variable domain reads DAGVTQSPTHLIKTRGQQVTLRCSPKSGHDTVSWYQQALGQGPQFIFQYYEEEERQRGNFPDRFSGHQFPNYSSELNVNALLLGDSALYLCASSLGGVGTEQYFGPGTRLTVT.

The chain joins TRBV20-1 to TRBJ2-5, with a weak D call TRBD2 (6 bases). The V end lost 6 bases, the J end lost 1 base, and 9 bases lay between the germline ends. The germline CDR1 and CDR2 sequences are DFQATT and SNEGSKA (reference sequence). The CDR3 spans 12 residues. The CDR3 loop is CSALGGQETQYF. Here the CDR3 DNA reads TGCAGTGCACTGGGGGGCCAAGAGACCCAGTACTTC.

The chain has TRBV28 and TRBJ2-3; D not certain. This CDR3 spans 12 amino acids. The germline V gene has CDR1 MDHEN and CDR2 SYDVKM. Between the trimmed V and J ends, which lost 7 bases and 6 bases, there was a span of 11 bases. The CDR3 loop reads CASKNSRDTQYF. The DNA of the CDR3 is TGTGCCAGCAAAAATTCCCGGGATACGCAGTATTTT.

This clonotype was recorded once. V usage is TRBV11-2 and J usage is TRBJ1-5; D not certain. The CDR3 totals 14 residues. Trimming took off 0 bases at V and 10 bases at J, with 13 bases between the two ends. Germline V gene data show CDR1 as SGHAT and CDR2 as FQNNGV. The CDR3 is CASSLDSSPSPQHF. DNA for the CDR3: TGTGCCAGCAGCTTAGATTCCAGCCCCAGCCCCCAGCATTTT.

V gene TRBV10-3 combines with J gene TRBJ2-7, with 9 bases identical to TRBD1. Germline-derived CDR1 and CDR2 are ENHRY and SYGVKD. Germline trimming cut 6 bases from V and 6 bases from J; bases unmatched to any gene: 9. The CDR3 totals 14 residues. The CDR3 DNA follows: TGTGCCATCAGAGAACAGGGGGCGAGTACCGAGCAGTACTTC. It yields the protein CAIREQGASTEQYF.

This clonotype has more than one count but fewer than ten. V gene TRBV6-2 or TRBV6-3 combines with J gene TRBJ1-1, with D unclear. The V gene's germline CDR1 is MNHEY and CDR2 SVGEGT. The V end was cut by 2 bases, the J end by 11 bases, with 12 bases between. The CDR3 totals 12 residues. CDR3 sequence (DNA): TGTGCCAGCAGTTACAGATTTTCGATTGCTTTCTTT. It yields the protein CASSYRFSIAFF.

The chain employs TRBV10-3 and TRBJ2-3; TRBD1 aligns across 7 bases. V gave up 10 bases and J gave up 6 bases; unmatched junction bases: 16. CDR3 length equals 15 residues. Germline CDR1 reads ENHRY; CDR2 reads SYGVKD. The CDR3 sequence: CATRLTGTPPDTQYF. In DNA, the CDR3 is TGTGCCACTCGATTGACAGGGACCCCTCCGGATACGCAGTATTTT.